Detailed here is one TCR beta chain. This CDR3 comprises 15 residues. V was cut by 3 bases and J by 1 base, with 11 bases left in between. The germline CDR1 and CDR2 sequences are SGDLS and YYNGEE. In the original workflow: Estimates of nucleated cell counts were drawn from the amplification of reference gene primers. Sequenced by immunoSEQ multiplex PCR; TCRdb stores in-frame clones only, minus some. The V and J calls and clone size were taken over from that table, and D and trimming were inferred from the DNA. In the table there are under 300,000 clones, 85% to 95% of which are singletons. The data are from a study of blood T cell repertoires in COVID-19. Study-level background: Sites in the United States, Italy and Spain provided acute and convalescent COVID-19 samples.

Enrolment of Seattle patients took place during active infection, and they were followed longitudinally. The V and J genes are TRBV9 and TRBJ2-1; D possibly corresponds to TRBD1 (5 bases). The clonotype was recovered from a young man with COVID-19, enrolled during active disease. Sequenced input: peripheral blood. The chain's CDR3 is CASSERTGSYNEQFF. The CDR3 DNA reads TGTGCCAGCAGCGAGCGCACAGGTTCCTACAATGAGCAGTTCTTC.